This is a list of T cell receptor beta chains from one sample in a study of T-cell reconstitution after alpha-beta-depleted transplantation in children. TCRdb reanalysed the PCR reads using MiXCR and keeps one entry per CDR3 protein. The sample holds just under 550,000 distinct CDR3 sequences, about 16% seen once. The sample consisted of PBMCs from the stem cell graft donor, taken from the stem cell graft. The receptors originated from a human donor who donated a stem cell graft to a child with acute lymphoblastic leukemia. Each CDR3 is given with its conserved first and last residue. The order of the fields is clone size, J gene, D gene, V gene, CDR3 DNA, CDR3 protein. D genes are given only for firm matches. Clone size is stated in some rows and not others, as once, few, many or a class when expanded.

few	TRBJ2-6	NA	TRBV20-1	TGCAGTGCTAGACTAGCATCCTACTCTGGGGCCAACGTCCTGACTTTC	CSARLASYSGANVLTF
few	TRBJ2-2	TRBD2	TRBV7-2	TGTGCCAGCAGCCCCCTGGATAGCGGGTACCCCGGGGAGCTGTTTTTT	CASSPLDSGYPGELFF
NA	TRBJ1-4	NA	TRBV7-2	TGTGCCAGCAGCTTCTACCTAGATGAAAAACTGTTTTTT	CASSFYLDEKLFF
NA	TRBJ1-1	NA	TRBV7-3	TGTGCCAGCAGCCTAGGCCTTGGGGTTGAAGCTTTCTTT	CASSLGLGVEAFF
NA	TRBJ2-1	TRBD2	TRBV30	TGTGCCTGGAAACTAGCGGGAAGTGTTGAGCAGTTCTTC	CAWKLAGSVEQFF
NA	TRBJ2-2	NA	TRBV29-1	TGCAGCGTAGCCCACAGGAGGGGGTCCGGGGAGCTGTTTTTT	CSVAHRRGSGELFF
few	TRBJ1-3	NA	TRBV27	TGTGCCAGCAGTTCCATCACAGGGCTTCGATATGGAAACACCATATATTTT	CASSSITGLRYGNTIYF
NA	TRBJ2-1	NA	TRBV29-1	TGCAGCGTTGAACGGAGCTACAATGAGCAGTTCTTC	CSVERSYNEQFF
NA	TRBJ1-2	TRBD1	TRBV12-3/TRBV12-4	TGTGCCAGCAGTTTCCCCCTCTATGGACAGGGAAGTGGCTACACCTTC	CASSFPLYGQGSGYTF
NA	TRBJ2-2	NA	TRBV21-1	TGTGCCAGCAGCAAAATGGCCGGCCGGAGGACGAACACCGGGGAGCTGTTTTTT	CASSKMAGRRTNTGELFF
NA	TRBJ2-7	NA	TRBV12-3/TRBV12-4	TGTGCCAGCAGTGTAAACAGGCGCCGGGGGGAGCAGTACTTC	CASSVNRRRGEQYF
few	TRBJ1-5	TRBD1	TRBV6-1	TGTGCCAGCAGGAGGACAGGGGACCATCAGCCCCAGCATTTT	CASRRTGDHQPQHF
few	TRBJ2-1	TRBD2	TRBV20-1	TGCAGTGCTAGTTACGCGACTAGCGGCAATGAGCAGTTCTTC	CSASYATSGNEQFF
NA	TRBJ2-2	NA	TRBV29-1	TGCAGCGTTGAAGAGGGCAGGGGGGTAGGGGAGCTGTTTTTT	CSVEEGRGVGELFF
few	TRBJ2-1	NA	TRBV20-1	TGCAGTGCTAGTCCGGGACCCTACAATGAGCAGTTCTTC	CSASPGPYNEQFF
NA	TRBJ2-2	TRBD2	TRBV7-8	TGTGCCAGCAGCTCCCGGACTAGCGGACCTAACACCGGGGCGCTGTTTTTT	CASSSRTSGPNTGALFF
NA	TRBJ2-2	TRBD1	TRBV5-1	TGCGCCAGCGTGGACAGGGCCGGCACCGGGGAGCTGTTTTTT	CASVDRAGTGELFF
few	TRBJ1-1	NA	TRBV12-3/TRBV12-4	TGTGCCAGCAGTTTAAGGGTTGACACTGAAGCTTTCTTT	CASSLRVDTEAFF
NA	TRBJ1-1	NA	TRBV9	TGTGCCAGCAGCGAAATCCCGGGGAACACTGAAGCTTTCTTT	CASSEIPGNTEAFF
NA	TRBJ2-2	NA	TRBV7-9	TGTGCCACGGGAGACCCGAACACCGGGGAGCTGTTTTTT	CATGDPNTGELFF
NA	TRBJ2-7	NA	TRBV15	TGTGCCACCAGCAGAGAACGGACAGACTCCTACGAGCAGTACTTC	CATSRERTDSYEQYF
NA	TRBJ2-7	NA	TRBV20-1	TGCAGTGCTAGAACGGCAGGGGCCTACGAGCAGTACTTC	CSARTAGAYEQYF
NA	TRBJ1-1	NA	TRBV3-1	TGTGCCAGCAGCCAAGATTATAGGTTGGGACAGAACACTGAAGCTTTCTTT	CASSQDYRLGQNTEAFF
NA	TRBJ2-1	TRBD1	TRBV5-1	TGCGCCAGCAGCACCACGACAGGGAGCTCCTACAATGAGCAGTTCTTC	CASSTTTGSSYNEQFF
NA	TRBJ2-5	TRBD2	TRBV12-3/TRBV12-4	TGTGCCAGCAGAGGAAGGGGAGGGGAGACCCAGTACTTC	CASRGRGGETQYF
many	TRBJ2-1	NA	TRBV5-1	TGCGCCAGCAACCGGGACCCCGAAGCTGAGCAGTTCTTC	CASNRDPEAEQFF
NA	TRBJ1-5	NA	TRBV27	TGTGCCAGCAGTCCTCAACCCAATCAGCCCCAGCATTTT	CASSPQPNQPQHF
NA	TRBJ2-2	NA	TRBV6-1	TGTGCCAGCACCTCGGGGGGCCGTTCCGGGGAGCTGTTTTTT	CASTSGGRSGELFF
NA	TRBJ1-5	NA	TRBV30	TGTGCCTGGTCGGGGAAGCCAAATCAGCCCCAGCATTTT	CAWSGKPNQPQHF
NA	TRBJ2-7	NA	TRBV6-5	TGTGCCAGCAGTTACTCGAGACGGTACTACGAGCAGTACTTC	CASSYSRRYYEQYF
NA	TRBJ2-1	TRBD2	TRBV20-1	TGCAGTGCTAAAGGCGGGAGAGACTATGAGCAGTTCTTC	CSAKGGRDYEQFF
NA	TRBJ2-3	NA	TRBV7-2	TGTGCCAGCAGCTTTAACTTCCTTTCGGGGGATACGCAGTATTTT	CASSFNFLSGDTQYF
few	TRBJ2-4	NA	TRBV5-6	TGTGCCAGCAGCTTGTCGAGGGTTCAGTACTTC	CASSLSRVQYF
few	TRBJ1-3	NA	TRBV7-9	TGTGCCAGCAGCTTAGACTCGTACTCTGGAAACACCATATATTTT	CASSLDSYSGNTIYF
NA	TRBJ2-7	NA	TRBV20-1	TGCAGTGCTAGAGATGGGTATCCGGGACCCTACGAGCAGTACTTC	CSARDGYPGPYEQYF
few	TRBJ1-2	NA	TRBV4-1	TGCGCCAGCAGCCAAGATGGGCTTTCCTATGGCTACACCTTC	CASSQDGLSYGYTF
NA	TRBJ1-3	NA	TRBV9	TGTGCCAGCAGACTTGCTCTGGAGGGAGGCACCATATATTTT	CASRLALEGGTIYF
few	TRBJ2-3	NA	TRBV5-1	TGTGCCAGCAGTTTATCAGGTCCAGATACGCAGTATTTT	CASSLSGPDTQYF
few	TRBJ2-1	NA	TRBV10-3	TGTGCCATCAGTGAGCATCGGGGCCACAGCTCCTACAATGAGCAGTTCTTC	CAISEHRGHSSYNEQFF
NA	TRBJ2-3	NA	TRBV5-6	TGTGCCAGCAGCTTGGGCCAGGGCTTTTACACAGATACGCAGTATTTT	CASSLGQGFYTDTQYF
few	TRBJ1-2	NA	TRBV18	TGTGCCAGCTCAAAGACACCAGGGTGGGGCTACACCTTC	CASSKTPGWGYTF
many	TRBJ1-2	NA	TRBV7-2	TGTGCCAGCAGCTCCGGGCCGGGGGGGCTTGATGGCTACACCTTC	CASSSGPGGLDGYTF
few	TRBJ1-1	NA	TRBV25-1	TGTGCCAGCAGTGAGTGGGGACACCAGAACACTGAAGCTTTCTTT	CASSEWGHQNTEAFF
NA	TRBJ1-5	NA	TRBV27	TGTGCCAGCAGTTTAGGCCCCCAGAATCAGCCCCAGCATTTT	CASSLGPQNQPQHF
few	TRBJ1-4	NA	TRBV12-3/TRBV12-4	TGTGCCAGCAGTTTGGAAGAGGAGGGGTGGGCAACTAATGAAAAACTGTTTTTT	CASSLEEEGWATNEKLFF
NA	TRBJ2-2	TRBD2	TRBV19	TGTGCCAGTAGTATCTTGACTAGCGGACGAACCGGGGAGCTGTTTTTT	CASSILTSGRTGELFF
NA	TRBJ2-5	TRBD2	TRBV15	TGTGCCACCAGCCCGACTAGCGGGAAAGAGACCCAGTACTTC	CATSPTSGKETQYF
few	TRBJ1-2	NA	TRBV4-2	TGTGCCAGCAGCAATGTGGGGGAAGGTGGCTATGGCTACACCTTC	CASSNVGEGGYGYTF
few	TRBJ2-5	NA	TRBV10-2	TGCGCCAGCAGTGTATTCGGGGAGCCCCAAGAGACCCAGTACTTC	CASSVFGEPQETQYF
few	TRBJ2-1	TRBD2	TRBV13	TGTGCCAGCAGCTTAGAGCCTAGCGGGAGGGCAACCTACAATGAGCAGTTCTTC	CASSLEPSGRATYNEQFF
NA	TRBJ2-5	NA	TRBV14	TGTGCCAGCAGGTACAGCCGGGATTCTGGAGAGACCCAGTACTTC	CASRYSRDSGETQYF
few	TRBJ1-1	NA	TRBV12-3/TRBV12-4	TGTGCCAGCAGTTTAAAGGGGTTGAACACTGAAGCTTTCTTT	CASSLKGLNTEAFF
NA	TRBJ2-7	NA	TRBV7-6	TGTGCCAGCAGCCAAGGGTGGGGGCGCATGTACGAGCAGTACTTC	CASSQGWGRMYEQYF
NA	TRBJ1-3	TRBD1	TRBV20-1	TGCAGTGCTGGACAGGACCCTACCTCTGGACACACCATATATTTT	CSAGQDPTSGHTIYF
NA	TRBJ2-4	NA	TRBV7-3	TGTGCCAGCAGCCCTCCCGGAGCCCTAGCCAAAAACATTCAGTACTTC	CASSPPGALAKNIQYF
few	TRBJ2-7	NA	TRBV20-1	TGCAGTGCCCATCCAGGGAGCTCCTACGAGCAGTACTTC	CSAHPGSSYEQYF
NA	TRBJ1-5	NA	TRBV30	TGTGCCTGGAGTGGGGGACAATCCAATCAGCCCCAGCATTTT	CAWSGGQSNQPQHF
few	TRBJ2-7	NA	TRBV5-1	TGCGCCAGCAGTCTGAAGGAGTACTACGAGCAGTACTTC	CASSLKEYYEQYF
few	TRBJ2-7	NA	TRBV12-3/TRBV12-4	TGTGCCACCTCCTTGCGCAGCGGGTTTTTGTACGAGCAGTACTTC	CATSLRSGFLYEQYF